This is a list of T cell receptor beta chains from one sample in a study of cytomegalovirus exposure and HLA in healthy donors. Sequencing used immunoSEQ multiplex PCR; TCRdb keeps in-frame clones, though not all of them. The sample gives about 98,000 clones, 74% of which show up once; 1.8% is in the top ten. The sequenced material came from PBMCs. The receptors originated from a male donor in good health and CMV-seronegative. The conserved cysteine and the conserved F or W are not part of the CDR3 here. Fields, in order: V gene, D gene, CDR3 protein. A D gene is named only where the DNA matches it firmly.

>TRBV4-3|TRBD1
ASSQEGQGREKLF
>TRBV21-1|.
ASTKSQDRSYEQY
>TRBV27|TRBD2
ASRLAGVAYEQY
>TRBV29-1|.
SVEAEGWEQY
>TRBV7-8|TRBD2
ASSLDLGGTTDTQY
>TRBV27|.
ASSLAGARNSPLH
>TRBV9|TRBD1
ASSGWDSPPSGYGYT
>TRBV4-1|.
ASSFGLPNYSYEQY
>TRBV27|TRBD1
ASSLFRQGGTYEQY
>TRBV19|.
ASSIPRGLEGDRQF
>TRBV28|.
ASSSHREGTDTQY
>TRBV11-2|TRBD1
ASSSLGTGAYEQY
>TRBV29-1|.
SVRGLSSYEQY
>TRBV5-1|.
ASSLNQGPYEQY
>TRBV7-9|TRBD1
ASSSRTGTNTGELF
>TRBV2|.
ASSEVQVYEQY
>TRBV27|.
ASRRLGTEAF
>TRBV28|.
ASSSLGSVDTDTQY
>TRBV15|TRBD2
ATSRASGGLAGGYEQY
>TRBV2|TRBD1
ASRGKGQRYNEQF
>TRBV6-5|.
ASSETGPPYEQY
>TRBV2|.
ASSERQGRGTEAF
>TRBV6-1|TRBD2
ASSEYRAAGANEQF
>TRBV27|TRBD1
ASSSRPGQGAGEQY
>TRBV28|TRBD1
ASSLVQGGNQPQH
>TRBV7-8|TRBD1
ASSIPSGQGSYEQY
>TRBV9|.
ASSPPSSRGELF